The 19 T cell receptor beta chains in this list originate from one sample, sequenced in a study of T cell repertoires in aging, cancer and after chemotherapy. Rearranged V-D-J TRB sequences were amplified with a mixed TRB-A/B primer pool. TCRdb independently ran MiXCR on the multiplex PCR reads; one entry per CDR3 protein. The sample records about 5,100 distinct CDR3 sequences, roughly 39% being singletons. The template was genomic DNA from peripheral blood, not RNA. Material: blood. These TCRs come from a human donor with a blood cancer.

This clonotype has a handful of counts. The V and J genes are TRBV19 and TRBJ2-7; possibly TRBD1 for D (6 bases). CDR1 and CDR2 from the germline V gene are LNHDA and SQIVND (reference sequence). V was cut by 1 base and J by 3 bases, with 10 bases left in between. The CDR3 totals 14 residues. CDR3 bases: TGTGCCAGTAGTATAGTTGGCAGGGGCTACGAGCAGTACTTC. Encoded protein: CASSIVGRGYEQYF.

The genes are TRBV30 and TRBJ2-5; 8 nucleotides agree with TRBD1. After removal of 0 bases from V and 0 bases from J, the junction contained 6 bases not matched to a gene. The germline gives CDR1 GTSNPN, CDR2 SVGIG (reference sequence). The CDR3 has 16 amino acids. CDR3 sequence: CAWSVSNRGYQETQYF. CDR3 nucleotide sequence: TGTGCCTGGAGTGTTAGTAACAGGGGGTACCAAGAGACCCAGTACTTC.

The rearrangement joins TRBV7-9 to TRBJ1-3; D is unresolved. Between the trimmed V and J ends, which lost 3 bases and 4 bases, there was a span of 13 bases. Per the germline V gene, CDR1 is SEHNR and CDR2 is FQNEAQ (reference sequence). The CDR3 extends over 15 amino acids. The CDR3: CASSLGGFGGNTIYF. CDR3 DNA: TGTGCCAGCAGCTTGGGTGGTTTCGGGGGAAACACCATATATTTT.

This clonotype was detected only a few times. V gene TRBV5-6 combines with J gene TRBJ2-5; 8 nucleotides agree with TRBD1. The germline V gene encodes CDR1 SGHDT and CDR2 YYEEEE. V lost 3 bases and J lost 3; bases outside the gene matches: 4. This CDR3 has 14 amino acids. CDR3 region: CASSSRQGKETQYF. In nucleotides, the CDR3 is TGTGCCAGCAGCTCCCGACAGGGGAAAGAGACCCAGTACTTC. Complete variable domain (other parts from reference TRBV5-6 and TRBJ2-5): DAGVTQSPTHLIKTRGQQVTLRCSPKSGHDTVSWYQQALGQGPQFIFQYYEEEERQRGNFPDRFSGHQFPNYSSELNVNALLLGDSALYLCASSSRQGKETQYFGPGTRLLVL.

The chain links TRBV6-5 to TRBJ1-1; 7 bases agree with TRBD1. J was trimmed by 1 base and V by 7 bases; bases with no gene match: 6. Per germline, CDR1 MNHEY and CDR2 SVGAGI. The CDR3 has 14 amino acids. CDR3 in amino acids: CASNLGGRNTEAFF. The CDR3 DNA sequence: TGTGCCAGCAACCTAGGGGGCCGGAACACTGAAGCTTTCTTT.

The chain has TRBV12-3 or TRBV12-4 and TRBJ2-1; 14 bases align to TRBD2. V gave up 5 bases and J gave up 0 bases; unmatched junction bases: 9. The CDR3 runs 19 residues. CDR3 in amino acids: CASSLGLAGVLSSYNEQFF. CDR3 bases: TGTGCCAGCAGTCTGGGACTAGCGGGGGTCCTGAGCTCCTACAATGAGCAGTTCTTC.

The rearrangement joins TRBV27 to TRBJ2-7, with 7 bases matching TRBD1. Germline CDR1 reads MNHEY; CDR2 reads SMNVEV (reference sequence). This CDR3 spans 14 amino acids. J gave up 4 bases and V 3 bases, and 6 bases lay outside the gene matches. The CDR3 DNA follows: TGTGCCAGCAGTTTGGCCGGGACAGCGTACGAGCAGTACTTC. Amino acids: CASSLAGTAYEQYF.

J is TRBJ2-7 and V is TRBV10-1; no clear D. The V and J ends lost 4 bases and 5 bases respectively, with 12 bases between them. Germline V gives CDR1 WNHNN, CDR2 SYGVQD (reference sequence). The CDR3 spans 13 residues. The CDR3 sequence: CASSGSTNDEQYF. The CDR3 bases are TGCGCCAGCAGTGGAAGTACGAACGACGAGCAGTACTTC.

This sequence joins TRBV20-1 and TRBJ2-6; maybe TRBD1 (6 bases). CDR3 length equals 17 residues. Germline assignment: CDR1 DFQATT and CDR2 SNEGSKA (reference sequence). Trimming took 6 bases from V and 0 from J, leaving 18 bases between them. The CDR3 nucleotides are TGCAGTGCCTTTTCGATGAGGGGGATCTCTGGGGCCAACGTCCTGACTTTC. It encodes CSAFSMRGISGANVLTF.

With regard to this clonotype: Just one base apart from a much larger clone, this may be a read error. This chain connects TRBV27 to TRBJ2-7; 11 positions agree with TRBD2. CDR3 length: 18 residues. The germline V gene has CDR1 MNHEY and CDR2 SMNVEV (reference sequence). CDR3 in amino acids: CVTSRASGGHFATYEQYF. DNA for the CDR3: TGTGTCACCTCCCGGGCTAGCGGGGGGCACTTCGCGACCTACGAGCAGTACTTC.

This clonotype turned up a few times. The rearrangement joins TRBV15 to TRBJ2-3; the match to TRBD2 covers 8 bases. The CDR3 extends over 14 amino acids. The V gene end was trimmed by 4 bases and the J gene end by 4 bases; junction bases not matched to a gene: 4. Germline V gene data show CDR1 as LNHNV and CDR2 as YYDKDF (reference sequence). The CDR3 nucleotides read TGTGCCACCAGCATACTCGGGGGGGCAGATACGCAGTATTTT. Its translation: CATSILGGADTQYF.

This clonotype came up a few times. The chain employs TRBV7-2 and TRBJ2-1; D possibly matches TRBD1 or TRBD2 (10 bases each). Germline loops: CDR1 SGHTA, CDR2 FQGNSA. Trimming shortened V by 5 bases and J by 8 bases, and 31 bases separated the two germline ends. The CDR3 consists of 19 residues. CDR3 residues: CASSPRDRGTAGGRYEQFF. The CDR3 DNA reads TGTGCCAGCAGCCCCAGGGACAGGGGAACAGCGGGGGGGCGATATGAGCAGTTCTTC.

The CDR3 DNA reads as TGTGCCAGCAGCTTAAGCGGGGGGGCCTCTCGGGAGCAGTACTTC. Amino acid sequence: CASSLSGGASREQYF. The V and J genes are TRBV7-2 and TRBJ2-7; 10 nucleotides line up with TRBD2. This CDR3 comprises 15 residues. CDR1 and CDR2 from the germline V gene are SGHTA and FQGNSA. The trim removed 2 bases at V and 7 bases at J, leaving 8 bases unmatched.

There are a few counts of this clonotype. V and J are TRBV6-4 and TRBJ2-7; D unresolved. Germline-derived CDR1 and CDR2 are MRHNA and SNTAGT. Trimming removed 0 bases from V and 2 bases from J, with 11 bases in between. This CDR3 has 15 residues. Here the CDR3 DNA reads TGTGCCAGCAGTGACTCAGGTAAAGAAACCTACGAGCAGTACGTC. It translates to CASSDSGKETYEQYV.

This chain uses TRBV20-1 with TRBJ1-5; TRBD1 matches at 8 bases. This CDR3 spans 17 amino acids. V lost 4 bases to trimming and J lost 0 bases; unmatched junction nucleotides: 11. Per germline, CDR1 DFQATT and CDR2 SNEGSKA (reference sequence). CDR3 region: CSATKTGGSYSNQPQHF. The CDR3 nucleotides are TGCAGTGCTACAAAAACAGGGGGGTCGTATAGCAATCAGCCCCAGCATTTT.

This clonotype was counted between two and nine times. The chain recombines TRBV27 with TRBJ2-1; a weak D match, TRBD2 (6 bases). V was shortened by 3 bases and J by 4 bases, with 10 bases between the two germline ends. Germline V gene lookup returns CDR1 MNHEY and CDR2 SMNVEV (reference sequence). The CDR3 consists of 14 residues. The CDR3 reads CASSFRDFYNEQFF. The CDR3 nucleotides read TGTGCCAGCAGTTTCCGGGACTTTTACAATGAGCAGTTCTTC.

The V and J genes are TRBV6-6 and TRBJ1-2; 11 bases match TRBD1. V shed 5 bases, J shed 7 bases, and the junction held 9 bases outside the gene matches. Germline CDR1 is MNHNY and CDR2 is SVGAGI (reference sequence). CDR3 length: 15 amino acids. The DNA for the CDR3 is TGTGCCAGCAGTGATCTAGGACAGGGGGCGGGTGGCTACACCTTC. As protein: CASSDLGQGAGGYTF.

A note on this clonotype: Compared with germline, one end of the junction differs, possibly owing to a read error. The gene calls are TRBV27 and TRBJ2-1; 8 nucleotides line up with TRBD1. Germline V gene data show CDR1 as MNHEY and CDR2 as SMNVEV (reference sequence). The length of the CDR3 is 14 residues. DNA of the CDR3: TGTGCCACCAGTGATGCCGGGACAGGCCATGAGCAGTTCTTC. This translates into CATSDAGTGHEQFF.

The chain joins TRBV6-5 to TRBJ2-3; possible D gene TRBD1, 5 bases. The CDR3 covers 13 residues. Trimming stripped 6 bases from V and 8 bases from J, with 15 bases between. The germline gives CDR1 MNHEY, CDR2 SVGAGI. CDR3 sequence reads: CASSSTPGFTQYF. The CDR3 region has the DNA TGTGCCAGCAGCTCTACACCAGGGTTTACGCAGTATTTT.